This T cell receptor (beta chain) was documented in a study of blood T cell repertoires in COVID-19 (TCRdb year 2020). In the study overall: The collaborator samples originated in the United States, Italy and Spain and spanned the acute and convalescent phases of COVID-19. The material from the prospective study consisted of cDNA or gDNA derived from T cells, B-cell-depleted T cells, or PBMCs. Deeply sampled blood TCRbeta repertoires from subjects exposed to, actively infected with, or recovered from COVID-19 were included in the dataset. Samples were obtained from the ongoing ImmuneRACE study (first 160 participants) and from about 1,300 subjects provided by 6 global collaborators. Where HLA class I and class II types were available, the types were taken from metadata supplied by the sample provider, not from assay-based typing. The repertoires were released in a freely available public database meant as a resource for research on the immune response to SARS-CoV-2. Sample metadata almost always included a de-identified subject ID, COVID-19 status, age in years and sex.

TCRbeta CDR3 regions were amplified from genomic DNA using the immunoSEQ Assay, a bias-controlled multiplex PCR. The original methods were these. The number of nucleated cells in each sample was estimated from the amplification of reference gene primers within the assay. To quantify the absolute abundance of each unique TCRbeta CDR3 rearrangement, sequence reads were collapsed and filtered. For each sample, productive Simpson clonality was calculated as the square root of Simpson's diversity index over productive rearrangements. The immuneACCESS repertoire file appears here via TCRdb, limited to in-frame rearrangements. These files lack a portion of the clones; in checked studies, under half of the deficit traces to unresolved V genes, and the cause of the others is not known. The D gene and trimming were derived from the DNA, and the V and J assignments and clone size from that table. This sample lists about 140,000 clones; around 82% were detected once. In total, the top ten clones hold less than 5.5% of the sample.

A word on this clone: Its antigen has not been determined. Base qualities are missing; no much larger clone stands one base away.

Whole blood was collected in K2EDTA tubes by collaborating institutions according to the institutions' own protocols. For TCRbeta analysis, collaborators shipped samples in one of three forms: frozen whole blood, isolated PBMCs, or DNA extracted from either of those sample types. Per the germline V gene, MDHEN is the CDR1 and SYDVKM is the CDR2. The CDR3 holds 14 amino acids from the cysteine to the phenylalanine. Only the CDR3 DNA stays, 42 bases, in frame from base 1. V is cut by 3 bases and J by 7 bases, and the space between the germline ends is 13 bases. Results and caveats for the whole study, not just this receptor: The amount of clinical and demographic metadata varied by source and participant and was provided uncurated.

Sequencing was carried out using peripheral blood. The TCR was taken from a man in his sixties with acute or convalescent COVID-19. Recombination joined TRBV28 with TRBJ1-5; TRBD1 is perhaps the D gene, given 6 matching bases. The CDR3 reads CASSLIGGGQPQHF. The DNA sequence is given as TGTGCCAGCAGTTTGATAGGGGGGGGGCAGCCCCAGCATTTT.